This entry lists 21 T cell receptor beta chains sequenced from one sample in a study of beta chain features in type 1 diabetes (dated 2018 in TCRdb). The method was the immunoSEQ multiplex PCR assay. The High Capacity cDNA Reverse Transcription Kit was used to reverse transcribe all of the isolated RNA, meaning that expressed TCRB transcripts were what got sequenced. Held by TCRdb, this immuneACCESS table contains in-frame sequences only and omits some clones. Under half of the omission traces to an unresolved V gene where checked; the cause of the rest is unknown. This sample is represented by some 44,000 clones; about 51% of them were singletons. The ten largest clones represent around 2.1% of the sample. The source material was Tregs from blood. The cell subset or site label here, explained by the study, means: regulatory CD4+ T cells. These receptors all come from a woman aged 18-29 years in good health.

This clone has only a few counts. The rearrangement links TRBV7-9 to TRBJ1-1; D unclear. CDR3 length: 14 amino acids. Germline CDR1 is SEHNR and CDR2 is FQNEAQ (reference sequence). V lost 5 bases and J 3 bases, leaving 13 bases between the germline ends. The CDR3 nucleotides read TGTGCCAGCAGCCCCCCCTCCCGGGACACTGAAGCTTTCTTT. Its protein is CASSPPSRDTEAFF. The complete variable domain, with remaining parts taken from reference TRBV7-9 and TRBJ1-1, reads DTGVSQNPRHKITKRGQNVTFRCDPISEHNRLYWYRQTLGQGPEFLTYFQNEAQLEKSRLLSDRFSAERPKGSFSTLEIQRTEQGDSAMYLCASSPPSRDTEAFFGQGTRLTVV.

The table lists this clone with a few counts. The chain uses TRBV28 and TRBJ1-4; D is perhaps TRBD1 (6 bases). This CDR3 has 15 amino acids. V shed 5 bases and J shed 7 bases, with 17 bases lying between them. CDR1 is MDHEN and CDR2 is SYDVKM in the germline V gene. Written as DNA, the CDR3 is TGTGCCAGCAGTCCGTACAGGGCTGGCGGTGAAAAACTGTTTTTT. Amino acids: CASSPYRAGGEKLFF. The variable domain in full, with the rest retrieved from reference TRBV28 and TRBJ1-4, is DVKVTQSSRYLVKRTGEKVFLECVQDMDHENMFWYRQDPGLGLRLIYFSYDVKMKEKGDIPEGYSVSREKKERFSLILESASTNQTSMYLCASSPYRAGGEKLFFGSGTQLSVL.

V and J are TRBV7-2 and TRBJ2-7; 8 bases are shared with TRBD2. Germline V gives CDR1 SGHTA, CDR2 FQGNSA. After removal of 0 bases from V and 4 bases from J, the junction contained 2 bases not matched to a gene. There are 14 residues in the CDR3. The CDR3 sequence: CASSLASSGYEQYF. Written as DNA, the CDR3 is TGTGCCAGCAGCTTAGCCTCTAGCGGGTACGAGCAGTACTTC.

V usage is TRBV16 and J usage is TRBJ2-2; no definite D call. V shed 4 bases and J shed 5 bases, with 5 bases lying between them. The CDR3 loop spans 12 amino acids. Looked up from germline, CDR1 is KGHSY and CDR2 is FQNENV. CDR3 in DNA: TGTGCCAGCAGCCCGCAGACCGGGGAGCTGTTTTTT. Its translation: CASSPQTGELFF. The entire variable domain, with the rest obtained from reference TRBV16 and TRBJ2-2, is as follows: GEEVAQTPKHLVRGEGQKAKLYCAPIKGHSYVFWYQQVLKNEFKFLISFQNENVFDETGMPKERFSAKCLPNSPCSLEIQATKLEDSAVYFCASSPQTGELFFGEGSRLTVL.

This clone was observed a single time. The chain couples TRBV7-9 to TRBJ2-5; 7 bases match TRBD1. There are 15 residues in the CDR3. The V gene end was trimmed by 4 bases and the J gene end by 3 bases; junction bases not matched to a gene: 8. Per germline, CDR1 SEHNR and CDR2 FQNEAQ (reference sequence). The CDR3 region is CASSSDRRQKETQYF. CDR3 bases: TGTGCCAGCAGCTCGGACAGGCGGCAGAAAGAGACCCAGTACTTC.

The chain recombines TRBV5-1 with TRBJ2-5, with a weak D call TRBD1 (6 bases). Per germline, CDR1 SGHRS and CDR2 YFSETQ. Trimming pared 0 bases from V and 5 bases from J, leaving 11 bases between. CDR3 length equals 14 residues. The CDR3 region is CASSLDRVRETQYF. The CDR3 region has the DNA TGCGCCAGCAGCTTGGACAGGGTCCGGGAGACCCAGTACTTC.

V gene TRBV5-4 combines with J gene TRBJ2-5; D not certain. The CDR3 loop spans 16 amino acids. Trimming took 4 bases from V and 1 from J, leaving 17 bases between them. The germline CDR1 and CDR2 sequences are SGHNT and YYREEE (reference sequence). As DNA, the CDR3 is TGTGCCAGCAGCGGTATCGGATTGAGGCCCCAAGAGACCCAGTACTTC. Translation gives CASSGIGLRPQETQYF. Based on the CDR3 plus reference TRBV5-4 and TRBJ2-5, the full variable domain is ETGVTQSPTHLIKTRGQQVTLRCSSQSGHNTVSWYQQALGQGPQFIFQYYREEENGRGNFPPRFSGLQFPNYSSELNVNALELDDSALYLCASSGIGLRPQETQYFGPGTRLLVL.

The chain employs TRBV5-1 and TRBJ2-7; the match to TRBD2 covers 11 bases. Germline CDR1 and CDR2: SGHRS and YFSETQ. With 9 bases clipped from V and 1 base from J, the junction kept 9 bases outside the gene matches. The CDR3 extends over 15 amino acids. CDR3 residues: CATKPWTSGSYEQYF. CDR3 coding DNA: TGCGCCACGAAGCCCTGGACTAGCGGGTCCTACGAGCAGTACTTC.

The rearrangement uses TRBV20-1 and TRBJ2-1, with D maybe TRBD2 (6 bases). Germline V gives CDR1 DFQATT, CDR2 SNEGSKA (reference sequence). V lost 2 bases and J lost 10, with 6 bases in between. This CDR3 is built from 10 residues. The CDR3 sequence: CSARLAEQFF. The CDR3 DNA follows: TGCAGTGCTAGACTAGCGGAGCAGTTCTTC.

The chain couples TRBV20-1 to TRBJ1-1; D gene unclear. V lost 3 bases, J lost 9 bases, and 5 bases lay in between. The CDR3 is made up of 9 amino acids. CDR1 and CDR2 (germline): DFQATT, SNEGSKA (reference sequence). The CDR3, as DNA: TGCAGTGCTAGTCCTCAAGCTTTCTTT. It translates to CSASPQAFF.

The table lists this clone with a few counts. The genes are TRBV20-1 and TRBJ2-1; no clear D gene. V was cut by 1 base and J by 6 bases, with 4 bases left in between. The germline V gene encodes CDR1 DFQATT and CDR2 SNEGSKA (reference sequence). CDR3 length equals 11 residues. This CDR3 is CSARGRNEQFF. CDR3 coding DNA: TGCAGTGCTAGAGGTCGCAATGAGCAGTTCTTC.

The chain joins TRBV7-3 to TRBJ2-1; 12 nucleotides agree with TRBD2. The germline V gene has CDR1 SGHTA and CDR2 FQGTGA. Germline trimming cut 8 bases from V and 2 bases from J; bases unmatched to any gene: 4. This CDR3 region has 15 residues. The CDR3 nucleotides are TGTGCCAGCTCTAGCGGGAGGGGGACCTACAATGAGCAGTTCTTC. It translates to CASSSGRGTYNEQFF.

This clone came up a few times. CDR3 in amino acids: CASSGIAGANEQFF. CDR3 DNA sequence: TGTGCCAGCAGTGGAATAGCGGGAGCCAATGAGCAGTTCTTC. J is TRBJ2-1 and V is TRBV6-5, with 9 nucleotides matching TRBD2. This CDR3 is built from 14 residues. Germline CDR1 and CDR2: MNHEY and SVGAGI. J gave up 6 bases and V 5 bases, and 5 bases lay outside the gene matches.

The J gene is TRBJ2-1, the V gene TRBV6-1; D might be TRBD1 (6 bases). Deletions cut 0 bases from V and 3 bases from J, with 12 bases between. This CDR3 region has 16 residues. Germline V gene lookup returns CDR1 MNHNS and CDR2 SASEGT. The CDR3 reads CASSEAQQGYYNEQFF. In nucleotides, the CDR3 is TGTGCCAGCAGTGAAGCGCAACAGGGATACTACAATGAGCAGTTCTTC.

In DNA form, the CDR3 reads TGTGCCAGCAGCCCTAGGTCTGCGTCCAGCTCCTACGAGCAGTACTTC. It is translated as CASSPRSASSSYEQYF. This chain joins TRBV9 and TRBJ2-7, with D hard to call. V dropped 4 bases and J dropped 0 bases, with 17 bases sitting between them. Germline loops: CDR1 SGDLS, CDR2 YYNGEE. The CDR3 length is 16 residues.

This rearrangement joins TRBV28 to TRBJ2-5; TRBD1 agrees at 10 bases. Near its end, the DNA agrees better with TRBJ2-7, so the J call may be wrong. Germline lookup yields CDR1 MDHEN and CDR2 SYDVKM. The CDR3 loop spans 12 amino acids. CDR3 bases: TGTGCCAGCAAGGGACAGGGGTACGAGCAGTACTTC. Translation: CASKGQGYEQYF.

J is TRBJ1-5 and V is TRBV5-5; D might be TRBD1 (5 bases). Germline V CDR1 and CDR2: SGHKS, YYEKEE (reference sequence). V shed 0 bases and J shed 7 bases, with 8 bases lying between them. The CDR3 extends over 13 amino acids. The DNA for the CDR3 is TGTGCCAGCAGCTTGGGTGGGGCCCAGCCCCAGCATTTT. Translation gives CASSLGGAQPQHF.

The chain couples TRBV4-3 to TRBJ2-7; 8 bases align to TRBD1. Germline V gene lookup returns CDR1 LGHNA and CDR2 YSLEER. Trimming at V came to 4 bases and at J to 5 bases, leaving 7 bases not matched to a gene. This CDR3 is 14 amino acids long. DNA for the CDR3: TGCGCCAGCAGCCGGACAGGGAATAGCCACGAGCAGTACTTC. This codes for CASSRTGNSHEQYF.

This clone was found a few times. The chain employs TRBV18 and TRBJ2-7, with 7 bases lining up with TRBD2. Germline values: CDR1 KGHSH, CDR2 LQKENI. V shed 1 base, J shed 6 bases, and the junction held 3 bases outside the gene matches. CDR3 length: 13 amino acids. CDR3 nucleotide sequence: TGTGCCAGCTCACCACAGCGGGAAAGCGAGCAGTACTTC. Protein product: CASSPQRESEQYF.

In this sample, this clone turned up a few times. The chain combines TRBV4-3 with TRBJ2-7, with D possibly being TRBD2 (7 bases). The CDR3 spans 15 residues. CDR1 LGHNA and CDR2 YSLEER come from the germline V gene. Trimming stripped 0 bases from V and 0 bases from J, with 9 bases between. This chain's CDR3 is CASSQDRGASYEQYF. In nucleotides, the CDR3 is TGCGCCAGCAGCCAAGATCGGGGGGCCTCCTACGAGCAGTACTTC.

V and J are TRBV5-1 and TRBJ2-3; 9 bases are shared with TRBD1. The CDR3 loop spans 16 amino acids. J gave up 4 bases and V 1 base, and 7 bases lay outside the gene matches. The germline CDR1 and CDR2 sequences are SGHRS and YFSETQ. The CDR3 sequence: CASSLSTGGVSDTQYF. The CDR3 bases are TGCGCCAGCAGCTTGTCGACAGGGGGTGTTTCAGATACGCAGTATTTT.